This T cell receptor beta chain was captured in a study of graft-versus-host responses after intestinal transplantation. This clone is labeled medium-sized. The CDR3 consists of 15 residues. Trimming left V 2 bases short and J 2 bases short, with 11 bases between. The V gene's germline CDR1 is MGHRA and CDR2 YSYEKL. Study-wide points: Individuals carrying graft-donor T cell macrochimerism showed high graft-versus-host to host-versus-graft clonal ratios in allografts. The highest levels of circulating GvH clones went along with early declines in HvG clones after transplant.

The plating included around 200,000 irradiated, violet-dye-labeled stimulator cells together with around 200,000 CFSE-labeled responder cells. The protocol was immunoSEQ multiplex PCR, while the TCRdb copy is restricted to in-frame clones and leaves out a portion. This sample has around 6,000 clones, with about 32% found just once. Sequencing used alloreactive CD8+ T cells from a mixed lymphocyte reaction culture, obtained before intestinal transplant. Subset described: CFSE-low proliferating T cells sorted from roughly 6-day pre-transplant mixed lymphocyte reaction (GvH or HvG direction). The TCR sequence derives from a human patient who received an intestinal transplant. The chain couples TRBV4-1 to TRBJ2-3, with a weak D call TRBD1 (5 bases). CDR3 nucleotide sequence: TGCGCCAGCAGCCAACAGGTGGGGCTCACAGATACGCAGTATTTT. Its protein product is CASSQQVGLTDTQYF.